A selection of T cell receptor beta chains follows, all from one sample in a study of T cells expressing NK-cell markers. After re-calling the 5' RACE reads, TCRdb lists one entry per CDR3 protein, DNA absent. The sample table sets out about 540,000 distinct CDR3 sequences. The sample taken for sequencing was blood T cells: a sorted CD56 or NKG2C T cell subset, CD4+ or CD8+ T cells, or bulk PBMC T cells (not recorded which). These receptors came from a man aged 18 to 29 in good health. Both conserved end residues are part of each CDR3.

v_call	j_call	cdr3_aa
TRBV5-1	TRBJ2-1	CASSFGSGRVKAYNEQFF
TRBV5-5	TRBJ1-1	CASSLSDSPNTEAFF
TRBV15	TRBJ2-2	CATSRVSGGELFF
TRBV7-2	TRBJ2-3	CASSLFLGGPGVTDTDTQYF
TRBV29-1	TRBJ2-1	CSAGDGEDEQFF
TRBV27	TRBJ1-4	CASSHRIGTGDNEKLFF
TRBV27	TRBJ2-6	CASGSMRGANVLTF
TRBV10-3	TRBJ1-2	CAISESLSGDPGYTF
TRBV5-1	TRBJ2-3	CASSSEYESDTQYF
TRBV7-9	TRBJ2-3	CASSLFGSGDTQYF
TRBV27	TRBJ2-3	CASSAQVSPGQDTQYF
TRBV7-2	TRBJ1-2	CASSEMTGDSGGYGYTF
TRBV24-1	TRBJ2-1	CATSDLRGSYNEQFF
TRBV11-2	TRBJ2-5	CASSSGQGKETQYF
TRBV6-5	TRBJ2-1	CASSYPRGGSYDNEQFF
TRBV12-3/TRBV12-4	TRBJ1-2	CASSPQGAGGYTF
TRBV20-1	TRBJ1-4	CSASGTGRGDEKLFF
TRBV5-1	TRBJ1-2	CASSYTGTGYYGYTF
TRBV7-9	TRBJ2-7	CASSAEEVYEQYF
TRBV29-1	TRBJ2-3	CSVLGGLAGVTDTQYF
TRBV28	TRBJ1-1	CASSLDRVSAFF
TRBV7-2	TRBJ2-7	CASGNGGPRAYEQYF
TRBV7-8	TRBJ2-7	CASSRLVGEQYF
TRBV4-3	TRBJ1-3	CASSQDQVGMGTGNTIYF
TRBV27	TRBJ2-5	CASRSQGGETQYF
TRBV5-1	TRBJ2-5	CASSLGTSRETQYF
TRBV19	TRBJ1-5	CASSIGVGLNQPQHF
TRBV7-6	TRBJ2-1	CASSSTAGPPDYNEQFF
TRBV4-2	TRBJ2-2	CASSFPRRTGELFF
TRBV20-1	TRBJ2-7	CSAGEWGRPYEQYF
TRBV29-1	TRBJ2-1	CSVEGLGGRSSSYNEQFF
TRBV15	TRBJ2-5	CATSRSRGDLTGTQYF
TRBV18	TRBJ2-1	CASSHRDNEQFF
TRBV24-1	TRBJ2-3	CATSDLRASPDTQYF
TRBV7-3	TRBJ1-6	CASSSQQGSPLHF
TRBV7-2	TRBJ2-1	CASSLAIRDRGYNEQFF
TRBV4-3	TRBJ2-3	CASSQDPGRGGDTQYF
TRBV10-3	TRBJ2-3	CAISEGRGTDTQYF
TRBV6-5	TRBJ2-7	CASSYGAGVSFYEQYF
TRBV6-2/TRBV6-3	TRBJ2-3	CASSYLDSSTDTQYF
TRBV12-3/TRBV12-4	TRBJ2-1	CASTLRGGQLYNEQFF
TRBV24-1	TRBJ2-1	CATSDRRYNEQFF
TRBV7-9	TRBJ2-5	CASSTAGGGETQYF
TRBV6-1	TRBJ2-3	CASGQGGPQDTQYF
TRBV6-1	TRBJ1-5	CASIPELFNQPQHF
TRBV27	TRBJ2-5	CASNELGSGETQYF
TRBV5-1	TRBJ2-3	CASSLPRGIGTDTQYF
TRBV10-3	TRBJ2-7	CAISEKRTSGVSSYEQYF
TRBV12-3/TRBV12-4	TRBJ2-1	CASSFPRESSYNEQFF
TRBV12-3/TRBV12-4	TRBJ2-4	CASSPLVAKNIQYF